These 22 T cell receptor beta chains were all obtained from the same sample, sequenced in a study of CD8+ T cells in alopecia areata. RNA was isolated and reverse transcribed to cDNA, the sequencing template. Clones were read by immunoSEQ multiplex PCR, and TCRdb kept only the in-frame ones, dropping some. There are hundreds of thousands of clones in the sample; under 70% occur only once, and roughly 1.2% lies in the top ten. The sample in question was CD4+ T cells sorted from blood, obtained at week 0. The receptors stem from a human donor with alopecia areata.

There are a few counts of this clone. The V gene is TRBV7-3, the J gene TRBJ2-7; 7 nucleotides line up with TRBD1. V lost 5 bases to trimming and J lost 0 bases; unmatched junction nucleotides: 4. The CDR3 has 14 amino acids. Germline CDR1 is SGHTA and CDR2 is FQGTGA. The CDR3 DNA reads as TGTGCCAGCAGCACGACAGGGAACTCCTACGAGCAGTACTTC. It codes for CASSTTGNSYEQYF.

This chain links TRBV29-1 with TRBJ2-2; weak D call: TRBD1 (6 bases). Trimming pared 7 bases from V and 2 bases from J, leaving 11 bases between. The CDR3 extends over 13 amino acids. Per germline, CDR1 SQVTM and CDR2 ANQGSEA. The CDR3: CSGRTANTGELFF. The CDR3 bases are TGCAGCGGGAGGACAGCCAACACCGGGGAGCTGTTTTTT.

This rearrangement joins TRBV5-6 to TRBJ2-7; D remains ambiguous. The CDR3 has 14 residues. V shed 4 bases and J shed 3 bases, with 14 bases lying between them. The V gene's germline CDR1 is SGHDT and CDR2 YYEEEE. The CDR3 nucleotides read TGTGCCAGCAGCGATCCGGGCCGACACTACGAGCAGTACTTC. Translated, it gives CASSDPGRHYEQYF.

The chain couples TRBV27 to TRBJ1-6, with D possibly TRBD1 on 5 matching bases. The CDR3 loop spans 14 amino acids. The V end lost 5 bases, the J end lost 7 bases, and 12 bases lay between the germline ends. Germline lookup yields CDR1 MNHEY and CDR2 SMNVEV (reference sequence). In DNA form, the CDR3 reads TGTGCCAGCAGTCCTCAGGGTTTGAATTCACCCCTCCACTTT. It translates to CASSPQGLNSPLHF.

This clone was counted a few times. The V gene is TRBV7-2, the J gene TRBJ2-5; D ambiguous. Trimming took 3 bases from V and 4 from J, leaving 3 bases between them. The CDR3 runs 11 residues. From germline, CDR1 is SGHTA and CDR2 FQGNSA. CDR3 coding DNA: TGTGCCAGCAGCTTCTCAGAGACCCAGTACTTC. Translated: CASSFSETQYF. Looking up the rest from reference TRBV7-2 and TRBJ2-5 gives the full variable domain: GAGVSQSPSNKVTEKGKDVELRCDPISGHTALYWYRQSLGQGLEFLIYFQGNSAPDKSGLPSDRFSAERTGGSVSTLTIQRTQQEDSAVYLCASSFSETQYFGPGTRLLVL.

The chain combines TRBV9 with TRBJ2-6, with D uncertain. V was cut by 0 bases and J by 0 bases, with 4 bases left in between. Germline loops: CDR1 SGDLS, CDR2 YYNGEE. CDR3 length equals 15 residues. CDR3 DNA sequence: TGTGCCAGCAGCGTAGGACACTCTGGGGCCAACGTCCTGACTTTC. Its protein product is CASSVGHSGANVLTF.

CDR3 protein: CASSITVAKNIQYF. CDR3 bases: TGTGCCAGTAGTATTACGGTAGCCAAAAACATTCAGTACTTC. The chain employs TRBV19 and TRBJ2-4; D call uncertain. Germline lookup yields CDR1 LNHDA and CDR2 SQIVND (reference sequence). The ends were cut back, 3 bases at V and 0 bases at J, with 6 bases in the middle. The CDR3 runs 14 residues.

In its sample, this clone was seen once. The chain links TRBV5-6 to TRBJ2-7; D gene uncertain. Trimming pared 0 bases from V and 0 bases from J, leaving 4 bases between. The germline CDR1 and CDR2 sequences are SGHDT and YYEEEE. This CDR3 has 13 residues. CDR3 coding DNA: TGTGCCAGCAGCTTGGCGGGCTCCTACGAGCAGTACTTC. Translation: CASSLAGSYEQYF.

The count of this clone is one. This rearrangement joins TRBV30 to TRBJ1-1, with D hard to call. The length of the CDR3 is 11 residues. V gave up 1 base and J gave up 11 bases, with 11 bases separating them. In germline, CDR1 is GTSNPN, CDR2 SVGIG (reference sequence). The CDR3 reads CAWSEQISAFF. The CDR3 DNA is TGTGCCTGGAGTGAACAGATCTCGGCTTTCTTT. The full variable domain, its missing parts supplied by reference TRBV30 and TRBJ1-1, is SQTIHQWPATLVQPVGSPLSLECTVEGTSNPNLYWYRQAAGRGLQLLFYSVGIGQISSEVPQNLSASRPQDRQFILSSKKLLLSDSGFYLCAWSEQISAFFGQGTRLTVV.

This sequence joins TRBV29-1 and TRBJ2-7; D not certain. With 2 bases removed from V and 7 bases from J, the gap between germline ends came to 6 bases. This CDR3 region has 10 residues. Germline V gene data show CDR1 as SQVTM and CDR2 as ANQGSEA. The CDR3 spells CSVETSEQYF. DNA of the CDR3: TGCAGCGTTGAAACCTCTGAGCAGTACTTC.

The chain has TRBV25-1 and TRBJ2-1; TRBD2 agrees at 8 bases. Looked up from germline, CDR1 is MGHDK and CDR2 is SYGVNS. The ends lost 8 bases at V and 8 bases at J; junction bases unmatched: 17. The CDR3 is made up of 16 amino acids. The CDR3: CASASRPGLVFDEQFF. For the CDR3, the DNA is TGTGCCAGCGCCTCTAGACCGGGACTAGTCTTCGATGAGCAGTTCTTC.

The rearrangement joins TRBV30 to TRBJ2-2; 7 bases line up with TRBD1. After removal of 5 bases from V and 1 base from J, the junction contained 1 base not matched to a gene. Germline loops: CDR1 GTSNPN, CDR2 SVGIG (reference sequence). The CDR3 has 13 residues. The CDR3: CAWRQGNTGELFF. CDR3 DNA: TGTGCCTGGCGACAGGGGAACACCGGGGAGCTGTTTTTT.

The rearrangement joins TRBV2 to TRBJ1-2; TRBD1 aligns across 7 bases. This CDR3 region has 13 residues. CDR1 is SNHLY and CDR2 is FYNNEI in the germline V gene. V trimming: 6 bases; J trimming: 6 bases; junction bases outside the gene matches: 7. CDR3 protein: CASSATGNDGYTF. In DNA form, the CDR3 reads TGTGCCAGCAGCGCGACAGGGAACGATGGCTACACCTTC. Drawing the rest from reference TRBV2 and TRBJ1-2, the complete variable domain is EPEVTQTPSHQVTQMGQEVILRCVPISNHLYFYWYRQILGQKVEFLVSFYNNEISEKSEIFDDQFSVERPDGSNFTLKIRSTKLEDSAMYFCASSATGNDGYTFGSGTRLTVV.

CDR3 residues: CAWSAATNEKLFF. The CDR3 bases are TGTGCCTGGAGTGCCGCAACTAATGAAAAACTGTTTTTT. The chain combines TRBV30 with TRBJ1-4; D remains ambiguous. The germline V gene encodes CDR1 GTSNPN and CDR2 SVGIG (reference sequence). The CDR3 length is 13 residues. Trimming removed 1 base at V and 0 bases at J, with 3 bases between.

CDR3 DNA sequence: TGTGCCAGCAGCGCGACAGAAAACATTCAGTACTTC. Protein product: CASSATENIQYF. The gene calls are TRBV5-4 and TRBJ2-4; the D gene is possibly TRBD1 (5 bases). This CDR3 is built from 12 residues. Germline CDR1 is SGHNT and CDR2 is YYREEE (reference sequence). V lost 4 bases and J 5 bases, leaving 7 bases between the germline ends.

This clone was counted a few times. The genes are TRBV5-1 and TRBJ2-7; 7 bases are a match to TRBD1. Germline trimming cut 4 bases from V and 2 bases from J; bases unmatched to any gene: 6. Germline-derived CDR1 and CDR2 are SGHRS and YFSETQ. CDR3 length equals 14 residues. In DNA, the CDR3 is TGCGCCAGCAGCCCCGTCACAGGGGCCTACGAGCAGTACTTC. It encodes CASSPVTGAYEQYF.

The genes are TRBV15 and TRBJ2-3, with D perhaps matching TRBD1 or TRBD2 (5 bases each). V was trimmed by 1 base and J by 0 bases, leaving 11 bases between them. There are 16 residues in the CDR3. The germline CDR1 and CDR2 sequences are LNHNV and YYDKDF (reference sequence). The CDR3 coding sequence is TGTGCCACCAGCAGAGGCCGGGACCGTAGCACAGATACGCAGTATTTT. The encoded protein is CATSRGRDRSTDTQYF.

The rearrangement links TRBV12-5 to TRBJ2-7; perhaps TRBD1 as D (6 bases). The CDR3 runs 13 residues. V was trimmed by 3 bases and J by 2 bases, leaving 8 bases between them. Germline V lookup: CDR1 LGHNT, CDR2 FRNRAP. The DNA for the CDR3 is TGTGCTAGTGGTTTCAGGGGCGCCTACGAGCAGTACTTC. This encodes CASGFRGAYEQYF.

The rearrangement joins TRBV9 to TRBJ1-1; D is ambiguous. The length of the CDR3 is 13 residues. Germline CDR1 is SGDLS and CDR2 is YYNGEE. Trimming took off 0 bases at V and 5 bases at J, with 8 bases between the two ends. The CDR3 is CASSVVLPTEAFF. The CDR3 region has the DNA TGTGCCAGCAGCGTAGTGTTGCCGACTGAAGCTTTCTTT.

The rearrangement uses TRBV6-5 and TRBJ2-7; the D gene is possibly TRBD2 (6 bases). With 4 bases removed from V and 1 base from J, the gap between germline ends came to 8 bases. This CDR3 spans 13 amino acids. Looked up from germline, CDR1 is MNHEY and CDR2 is SVGAGI. CDR3 region: CASSSGRSYEQYF. For the CDR3, the DNA is TGTGCCAGCAGTTCAGGGAGGTCCTACGAGCAGTACTTC.

The chain combines TRBV30 with TRBJ2-7; D is undetermined. CDR1 GTSNPN and CDR2 SVGIG come from the germline V gene (reference sequence). The CDR3 runs 12 residues. Trimming left V 5 bases short and J 5 bases short, with 13 bases between. CDR3 region: CAWDISLDEQYF. The CDR3 DNA is TGTGCCTGGGATATCTCCCTAGACGAGCAGTACTTC.

The rearrangement joins TRBV11-2 to TRBJ1-6; D call uncertain. CDR1 and CDR2 (germline): SGHAT, FQNNGV. The CDR3 has 13 amino acids. Trimming pared 1 base from V and 5 bases from J, leaving 3 bases between. The CDR3 nucleotides read TGTGCCAGCAGCTTAGGCAATAATTCACCCCTCCACTTT. Its protein product is CASSLGNNSPLHF.